The TCR beta chain described here comes from a study of human T cells and chemical hapten exposure. Germline V gene sequence: CDR1 ENHRY, CDR2 SYGVKD. With V trimmed by 5 bases and J by 1 base, 4 bases remained unmatched. The CDR3 contains 14 residues. To note about this clonotype: Antigen: not known.

Time point here: patch test 2, 6 weeks after DPC sensitization. Treatment noted: therapeutic diphenylcyclopropenone sensitization with weekly scalp DPC. Each patch-test visit's blood sample preceded patch application. Non-pregnant alopecia patients aged 18 to 70, suitable for DPC therapy. Findings and limits, study-wide: Relative to control repertoires, expanded TCRs gave rise to significantly more large CDR3 similarity clusters. Sensitization with DPC brought no change to TCRs above 1 in 1000 in frequency.

One entry per CDR3 protein results from TCRdb running MiXCR on the RACE reads. The sample records approximately 82,000 distinct CDR3 sequences, about 6.3% being singletons. The clonotype was recovered from a woman aged 25 to 39 with alopecia areata. Some clones in this sample may be carry-over from other donors' samples. Specimen: whole blood, collected in connection with sensitization to the hapten diphenylcyclopropenone (DPC). The J gene is TRBJ1-1, the V gene TRBV10-3; 7 bases are shared with TRBD1. The CDR3 protein is CAISFNRGNTEAFF. CDR3 in DNA: TGTGCCATCAGTTTTAACAGGGGGAACACTGAAGCTTTCTTT.